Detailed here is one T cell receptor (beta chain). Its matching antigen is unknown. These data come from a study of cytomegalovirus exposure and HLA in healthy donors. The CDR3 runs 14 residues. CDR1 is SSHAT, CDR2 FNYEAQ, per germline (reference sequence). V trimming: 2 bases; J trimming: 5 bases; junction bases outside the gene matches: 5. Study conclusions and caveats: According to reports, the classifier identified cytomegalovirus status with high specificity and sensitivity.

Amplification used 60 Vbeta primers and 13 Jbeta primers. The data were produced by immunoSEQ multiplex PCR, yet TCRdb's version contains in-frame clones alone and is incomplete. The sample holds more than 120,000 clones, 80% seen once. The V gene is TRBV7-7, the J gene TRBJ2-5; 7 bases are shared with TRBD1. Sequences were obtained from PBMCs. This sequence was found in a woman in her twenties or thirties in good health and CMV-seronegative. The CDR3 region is CASSLTTGAETQYF. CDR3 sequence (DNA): TGTGCCAGCAGCTTAACTACAGGGGCGGAGACCCAGTACTTC.